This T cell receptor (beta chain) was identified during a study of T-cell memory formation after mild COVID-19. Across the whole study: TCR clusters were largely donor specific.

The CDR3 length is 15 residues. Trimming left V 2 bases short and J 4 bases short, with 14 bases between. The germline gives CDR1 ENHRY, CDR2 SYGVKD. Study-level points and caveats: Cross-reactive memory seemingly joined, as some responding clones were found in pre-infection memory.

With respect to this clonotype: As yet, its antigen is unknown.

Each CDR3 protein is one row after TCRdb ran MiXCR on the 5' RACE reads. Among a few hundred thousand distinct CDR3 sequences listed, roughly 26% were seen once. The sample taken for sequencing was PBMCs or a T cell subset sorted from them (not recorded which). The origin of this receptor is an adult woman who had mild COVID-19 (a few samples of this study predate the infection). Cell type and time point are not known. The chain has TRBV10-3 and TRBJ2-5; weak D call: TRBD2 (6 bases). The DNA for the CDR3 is TGTGCCATCAGTGAGGGTACCGGGAGAGGAGAGACCCAGTACTTC. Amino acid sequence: CAISEGTGRGETQYF.